Below, 12 T cell receptor beta chains from the same sample are listed, as sequenced in a study of T cell responses to AZD1222 COVID-19 vaccine. Clones were read by immunoSEQ multiplex PCR, and TCRdb kept only the in-frame ones, dropping some. The repertoire consists of over 90,000 clones, with around nine tenths occurring once and the leading ten covering 9% to 13%. The sample here was peripheral blood, taken 28 days after the second AZD1222 dose. The source is an adult who received the AZD1222 COVID-19 vaccine.

The chain combines TRBV5-6 with TRBJ1-1; 9 positions agree with TRBD1. Trimming removed 6 bases from V and 4 bases from J; junction bases left unmatched: 7. CDR3 size: 14 residues. CDR1 is SGHDT, CDR2 YYEEEE, per germline. CDR3 coding DNA: TGTGCCAGCATCCAACAGGGGGCGTTCACTGAAGCTTTCTTT. Its translation: CASIQQGAFTEAFF.

Here the CDR3 DNA reads TGTGCCAGCAGACTTACAGGGGGCTACGGCTACACCTTC. Protein: CASRLTGGYGYTF. V is TRBV5-6 and J is TRBJ1-2; TRBD1 aligns across 9 bases. J gave up 8 bases and V 5 bases, and 7 bases lay outside the gene matches. The CDR3 has 13 residues. Germline CDR1 reads SGHDT; CDR2 reads YYEEEE.

The chain combines TRBV7-2 with TRBJ2-3; 7 nucleotides match TRBD2. Germline CDR1 is SGHTA and CDR2 is FQGNSA. The CDR3 loop spans 16 amino acids. V trimming: 3 bases; J trimming: 1 base; junction bases outside the gene matches: 7. Here the CDR3 DNA reads TGTGCCAGCAGCTTTTCGCGGGAGTTAGGCACAGATACGCAGTATTTT. The encoded protein is CASSFSRELGTDTQYF.

The chain uses TRBV12-3 or TRBV12-4 and TRBJ2-7; D unresolved. V lost 4 bases to trimming and J lost 6 bases, with 7 bases between them. This CDR3 contains 11 residues. CDR3 coding DNA: TGTGCCAGCAGTTGGCTGGGCGAGCAGTACTTC. It translates to CASSWLGEQYF.

This clone was counted once. The chain couples TRBV3-1 (or the pseudogene TRBV3-2) to TRBJ2-5; 8 bases align to TRBD1. V gave up 4 bases and J gave up 2 bases; unmatched junction bases: 6. Germline lookup yields CDR1 LGHDT and CDR2 YNNKEL (reference sequence). The CDR3 is 15 residues long. The CDR3 nucleotides read TGTGCCAGCAGCCGGAGGGACAGGCCTCAAGAGACCCAGTACTTC. It specifies CASSRRDRPQETQYF.

V usage is TRBV27 and J usage is TRBJ2-1; D is perhaps TRBD2 (5 bases). This CDR3 is built from 11 residues. With 9 bases removed from V and 6 bases from J, the gap between germline ends came to 9 bases. CDR1 is MNHEY and CDR2 is SMNVEV in the germline V gene (reference sequence). CDR3 coding DNA: TGTGCCAGTAGGACTGGCAATGAGCAGTTCTTC. Protein product: CASRTGNEQFF.

The chain employs TRBV5-4 and TRBJ2-4, with D tentatively TRBD1 (5 bases). Trimming cost V 1 base and J 0 bases, with 11 bases left between them. This CDR3 region has 16 residues. The germline CDR1 and CDR2 sequences are SGHNT and YYREEE (reference sequence). The CDR3 sequence: CASSLRGTLAKNIQYF. The CDR3 DNA is TGTGCCAGCAGCTTGAGGGGAACTCTAGCCAAAAACATTCAGTACTTC.

The rearrangement joins TRBV5-6 to TRBJ2-5; TRBD1 matches at 7 bases. This CDR3 has 14 residues. Germline CDR1 SGHDT, CDR2 YYEEEE. The junction had 5 bases not matched to a gene; V was cut back by 4 bases and J by 2 bases. The CDR3 nucleotides read TGTGCCAGCAGCAAGGACAGGCGGCAAGAGACCCAGTACTTC. This encodes CASSKDRRQETQYF. Full variable domain (outside the CDR3, taken from reference TRBV5-6 and TRBJ2-5): DAGVTQSPTHLIKTRGQQVTLRCSPKSGHDTVSWYQQALGQGPQFIFQYYEEEERQRGNFPDRFSGHQFPNYSSELNVNALLLGDSALYLCASSKDRRQETQYFGPGTRLLVL.

The rearrangement links TRBV20-1 to TRBJ2-1; a weak D match, TRBD2 (5 bases). Germline assignment: CDR1 DFQATT and CDR2 SNEGSKA (reference sequence). CDR3 length: 11 residues. V shed 1 base and J shed 10 bases, with 8 bases lying between them. CDR3 in amino acids: CSARASKEQFF. For the CDR3, the DNA is TGCAGTGCTAGAGCTAGCAAAGAGCAGTTCTTC.

This clone turned up a few times. This chain uses TRBV6-6 with TRBJ2-1, with a weak D call TRBD2 (5 bases). V lost 5 bases to trimming and J lost 1 base, with 18 bases between them. The CDR3 is 17 residues long. Germline V gene data show CDR1 as MNHNY and CDR2 as SVGAGI (reference sequence). For the CDR3, the DNA is TGTGCCAGCAGTCGGGGATTACTAGACGGGTCCTACAATGAGCAGTTCTTC. Translation: CASSRGLLDGSYNEQFF.

This chain uses TRBV28 with TRBJ2-1, with 11 positions matching TRBD2. This CDR3 spans 14 amino acids. Germline V gene data show CDR1 as MDHEN and CDR2 as SYDVKM. V lost 4 bases, J lost 7 bases, and 3 bases stayed unmatched. The CDR3 region has the DNA TGTGCCAGCAGTTCGGCTAGCGGGAGGAATGAGCAGTTCTTC. Protein: CASSSASGRNEQFF. Looking up the rest from reference TRBV28 and TRBJ2-1 gives the full variable domain: DVKVTQSSRYLVKRTGEKVFLECVQDMDHENMFWYRQDPGLGLRLIYFSYDVKMKEKGDIPEGYSVSREKKERFSLILESASTNQTSMYLCASSSASGRNEQFFGPGTRLTVL.

The V call is TRBV6-5, the J call TRBJ1-2; 9 positions agree with TRBD1. CDR3 length equals 15 residues. CDR1 is MNHEY, CDR2 SVGAGI, per germline. V lost 4 bases to trimming and J lost 3 bases; unmatched junction nucleotides: 6. The CDR3 DNA reads as TGTGCCAGCAGTTTTCCGGGACAGGGCGACTATGGCTACACCTTC. Translation gives CASSFPGQGDYGYTF.